Each of the 25 T cell receptor beta chains below was sequenced from the same sample in a study of glioma-infiltrating T cells. Using RNA template, CDR3s of TCR alpha and beta were amplified with iRepertoire arm-PCR. TCRdb processed the multiplex PCR reads anew with MiXCR; each CDR3 protein has one entry. The data contain about 190,000 distinct CDR3 sequences, about 32% of them seen just once; the ten biggest clones take up 20%. The specimen sequenced was glioma tissue, nonneoplastic brain tissue, or PBMCs (not recorded which). These receptors originate from a human donor with low-grade glioma or glioblastoma, undergoing nonglioma brain surgery, or in good health (not recorded which).

This clonotype appeared many times. The chain joins TRBV18 to TRBJ2-5; no firm D call. The CDR3 has 13 amino acids. Trimming left V 1 base short and J 2 bases short, with 5 bases between. Germline CDR1 and CDR2: KGHSH and LQKENI. CDR3 sequence (DNA): TGTGCCAGCTCACCACGACAACAAGAGACCCAGTACTTC. The encoded protein is CASSPRQQETQYF.

A note on this clonotype: This may arise from a read error, as a much more abundant clone is one base away. This chain joins TRBV14 and TRBJ2-3; no reliable D call. The CDR3 length is 13 residues. Germline V gene data show CDR1 as SGHDN and CDR2 as FVKESK. The CDR3 DNA reads TGTGCCAGCAGCCAAGATCTTGGGGATACGCGGTATTTT. Translating it yields CASSQDLGDTRYF.

This clonotype was recorded many times. This chain connects TRBV12-3 or TRBV12-4 to TRBJ1-1, with D perhaps TRBD1 (6 bases). The V end lost 4 bases, the J end lost 5 bases, and 11 bases lay between the germline ends. CDR3 length equals 13 residues. CDR3 protein: CASSSTGWTEAFF. CDR3 in DNA: TGTGCCAGCAGTTCGACAGGATGGACTGAAGCTTTCTTT.

The sample holds a few counts of this clonotype. A much bigger clone sits one base away, suggesting this may be a read error. The rearrangement joins TRBV20-1 to TRBJ2-1; perhaps TRBD1 as D (5 bases). This CDR3 contains 11 residues. Germline loops: CDR1 DFQATT, CDR2 SNEGSKA (reference sequence). The CDR3: CSANQGIQQSF. The CDR3 DNA reads as TGCAGTGCTAATCAGGGAATCCAGCAGTCCTTC.

This clonotype was seen ten or more times. V and J are TRBV19 and TRBJ2-1; D remains ambiguous. The CDR3 contains 15 residues. Trimming left V 2 bases short and J 0 bases short, with 8 bases between. CDR1 is LNHDA and CDR2 is SQIVND in the germline V gene (reference sequence). This CDR3 reads CASSISRNSYNEQFF. The CDR3 DNA reads TGTGCCAGTAGTATAAGCCGAAACTCCTACAATGAGCAGTTCTTC.

This clonotype was observed many times. The gene calls are TRBV10-3 and TRBJ2-1; D is possibly TRBD1 (5 bases). Germline CDR1 is ENHRY and CDR2 is SYGVKD. CDR3 length: 14 amino acids. Trimming removed 4 bases at V and 7 bases at J, with 14 bases between. CDR3 nucleotide sequence: TGTGCCATCAGTGGCAGGGCATCTAGAAATGAGCAGTTCTTC. This gives the protein CAISGRASRNEQFF.

This clonotype was detected a few times. The V call is TRBV11-2, the J call TRBJ1-2, with D hard to call. Germline CDR1 and CDR2: SGHAT and FQNNGV. V was clipped by 0 bases and J by 4 bases, with 12 bases between them. The CDR3 extends over 15 amino acids. The CDR3 protein is CASSLEGGGLYGYTF. For the CDR3, the DNA is TGTGCCAGCAGCTTAGAGGGCGGCGGGCTCTATGGCTACACCTTC.

The chain recombines TRBV29-1 with TRBJ2-4, with D possibly TRBD2 on 6 matching bases. Trimming left V 3 bases short and J 3 bases short, with 6 bases between. This CDR3 region has 12 residues. Germline lookup yields CDR1 SQVTM and CDR2 ANQGSEA. Here the CDR3 DNA reads TGCAGCGTTGAGGACTACAAAAACATTCAGTACTTC. It is translated as CSVEDYKNIQYF.

This clonotype was counted only a few times. This chain uses TRBV4-2 with TRBJ2-7; 8 nucleotides align to TRBD1. The CDR3 covers 14 residues. CDR1 and CDR2 (germline): LGHNA, YNFKEQ. J lost 2 bases, V lost 3 bases, and 3 bases had no gene match. Here the CDR3 DNA reads TGTGCCAGCAGCCACCTACAGGGGGCCTACGAGCAGTACTTC. It specifies CASSHLQGAYEQYF.

This clonotype was counted at least ten times. The chain couples TRBV19 to TRBJ2-7; 8 bases fit TRBD1. J was trimmed by 0 bases and V by 8 bases; bases with no gene match: 0. CDR3 length: 12 residues. From germline, CDR1 is LNHDA and CDR2 SQIVND (reference sequence). This CDR3 is CASGQGSYEQYF. Here the CDR3 DNA reads TGTGCCAGTGGACAGGGCTCCTACGAGCAGTACTTC.

This clonotype was seen just once. A much bigger clone sits one base away, suggesting this may be a read error. The chain couples TRBV6-1 to TRBJ2-7, with 8 bases fitting TRBD2. After removal of 6 bases from V and 2 bases from J, the junction contained 24 bases not matched to a gene. The germline CDR1 and CDR2 sequences are MNHNS and SASEGT. This CDR3 is built from 20 residues. The CDR3 DNA sequence: TGTGCCAGCAGGCTCCGGGCGACTTCCGGGACTATCGGGAGGGCCTACGAGCAGTACTTC. This translates into CASRLRATSGTIGRAYEQYF.

This clonotype came up a few times. The rearrangement links TRBV19 to TRBJ2-7; no definite D call. V was clipped by 0 bases and J by 3 bases, with 6 bases between them. CDR1 is LNHDA and CDR2 is SQIVND in the germline V gene (reference sequence). The CDR3 is made up of 13 amino acids. The CDR3 loop reads CASSIEKHYEQYF. Written as DNA, the CDR3 is TGTGCCAGTAGTATAGAGAAGCACTACGAGCAGTACTTC.

The rearrangement uses TRBV24-1 and TRBJ2-5, with TRBD2 as a possible D gene (5 bases). Per germline, CDR1 KGHDR and CDR2 SFDVKD. The CDR3 totals 16 residues. CDR3 sequence: CITSDLEDGTRETQYF. The CDR3, as DNA: TGTATCACCAGTGATTTGGAGGATGGCACGAGAGAGACCCAGTACTTC.

Regarding this clonotype: One end of the junction fails to match germline, which may point to a read error. The chain links TRBV2 to TRBJ2-2; D is ambiguous. The V gene's germline CDR1 is SNHLY and CDR2 FYNNEI. The CDR3 is 11 amino acids. The CDR3 DNA sequence: TGTGCCAGCAATGAAGGAGGGGAGCTGTTTTTT. It encodes CASNEGGELFF.

This clonotype has only a few counts. This chain joins TRBV29-1 and TRBJ2-7; D is perhaps TRBD2 (5 bases). The CDR3 is 13 residues long. V was trimmed by 4 bases and J by 0 bases, leaving 10 bases between them. Germline CDR1 and CDR2: SQVTM and ANQGSEA. The DNA for the CDR3 is TGCAGCGTTGGGCCGGGAAGCTCCTACGAGCAGTACTTC. This codes for CSVGPGSSYEQYF.

This clonotype was counted at least ten times. This chain joins TRBV20-1 and TRBJ1-6; no reliable D call. CDR1 DFQATT and CDR2 SNEGSKA come from the germline V gene (reference sequence). This CDR3 is 14 amino acids long. With 6 bases removed from V and 8 bases from J, the gap between germline ends came to 17 bases. The CDR3 is CSARTGTGYSPLHF. CDR3 bases: TGCAGTGCCAGGACCGGAACGGGCTATTCACCCCTCCACTTT.

This clonotype was picked up many times. The gene calls are TRBV19 and TRBJ1-5; no definite D call. V lost 1 base and J 4 bases, leaving 5 bases between the germline ends. CDR1 and CDR2 from the germline V gene are LNHDA and SQIVND (reference sequence). CDR3 size: 13 residues. CDR3: CASSIGGNQPQHF. The CDR3 DNA is TGTGCCAGTAGTATAGGGGGAAATCAGCCCCAGCATTTT.

As for this clonotype: A much larger clone differs by one base, so this may be a read error. This chain uses TRBV6-1 with TRBJ2-7, with TRBD2 matching over 7 bases. The CDR3 totals 13 residues. Germline trimming cut 10 bases from V and 6 bases from J; bases unmatched to any gene: 12. Germline values: CDR1 MNHNS, CDR2 SASEGT. The CDR3, as DNA: TGTGCCATCGGTAAGGCGGGAGACAGCGAGCAGTACTTC. Translating it yields CAIGKAGDSEQYF.

Turning to this clonotype: One end of the junction does not line up with germline, which may come from a read error. V usage is TRBV4-1 and J usage is TRBJ2-1; tentative D call: TRBD1 (6 bases). The CDR3 spans 15 residues. Germline CDR1 MGHRA, CDR2 YSYEKL. CDR3 loop: CTSSQTGQYYNEQFF. The CDR3 nucleotides are TGCACCAGCAGCCAAACCGGACAGTACTACAATGAGCAGTTCTTC.

As concerns this clonotype: Germline and junction disagree at one end, which may indicate a read error. The rearrangement links TRBV4-1 to TRBJ2-6, with 10 bases that match TRBD2. The V gene's germline CDR1 is MGHRA and CDR2 YSYEKL. The CDR3 covers 21 residues. CDR3 residues: CASSQDKASGGISSGAHVLTF. The DNA of the CDR3 is TGCGCCAGCAGCCAAGACAAGGCTAGCGGGGGTATTAGCTCTGGGGCCCACGTCCTGACTTTC.

Remarks on this clonotype: This may arise from a read error, as a much more abundant clone is one base away. The CDR3 region has the DNA TGCAGCGTTGTACTGCAGCAAGAGACCCAGTACTTC. This translates into CSVVLQQETQYF. The rearrangement links TRBV29-1 to TRBJ2-5, with D unresolved. The germline V gene encodes CDR1 SQVTM and CDR2 ANQGSEA. This CDR3 contains 12 residues. V shed 4 bases and J shed 2 bases, with 8 bases lying between them.

This clonotype was seen ten or more times. The rearrangement links TRBV20-1 to TRBJ2-7; 8 bases are shared with TRBD1. Germline values: CDR1 DFQATT, CDR2 SNEGSKA (reference sequence). The CDR3 is 14 amino acids. Trimming took 4 bases from V and 1 from J; bases not matched to a gene: 6. In DNA form, the CDR3 reads TGCAGTGCTACCGGACAGGGAGTATCCTACGAGCAGTACTTC. Translation gives CSATGQGVSYEQYF.

Comment on this clonotype: Its ends do not fully match the called genes, so a read error is possible. The chain employs TRBV25-1 and TRBJ1-5; tentatively, D is TRBD1 (5 bases). CDR1 is MGHDK and CDR2 is SYGVNS in the germline V gene. The CDR3 is 13 residues long. The CDR3: CASGDVGNKPQHF. CDR3 nucleotide sequence: TGTGCCAGCGGGGACGTTGGCAATAAGCCCCAGCATTTT.

This clonotype occurred many times. In DNA form, the CDR3 reads TGTGCCAGCAGAGACTATGGCTACACCTTC. Translation: CASRDYGYTF. This rearrangement joins TRBV6-2 or TRBV6-3 to TRBJ1-2; D not resolved. The CDR3 length is 10 residues. The V end lost 6 bases, the J end lost 3 bases, and 2 bases lay between the germline ends. Germline CDR1 and CDR2: MNHEY and SVGEGT.

This clonotype was detected ten times or more. The chain carries TRBV6-1 and TRBJ2-7, with D possibly being TRBD2 (6 bases). The germline V gene has CDR1 MNHNS and CDR2 SASEGT. This CDR3 region has 14 residues. Trimming left V 5 bases short and J 2 bases short, with 13 bases between. CDR3 nucleotide sequence: TGTGCCAGCAGTCTGGGACTCGTACCCTACGAGCAGTACTTC. It codes for CASSLGLVPYEQYF.